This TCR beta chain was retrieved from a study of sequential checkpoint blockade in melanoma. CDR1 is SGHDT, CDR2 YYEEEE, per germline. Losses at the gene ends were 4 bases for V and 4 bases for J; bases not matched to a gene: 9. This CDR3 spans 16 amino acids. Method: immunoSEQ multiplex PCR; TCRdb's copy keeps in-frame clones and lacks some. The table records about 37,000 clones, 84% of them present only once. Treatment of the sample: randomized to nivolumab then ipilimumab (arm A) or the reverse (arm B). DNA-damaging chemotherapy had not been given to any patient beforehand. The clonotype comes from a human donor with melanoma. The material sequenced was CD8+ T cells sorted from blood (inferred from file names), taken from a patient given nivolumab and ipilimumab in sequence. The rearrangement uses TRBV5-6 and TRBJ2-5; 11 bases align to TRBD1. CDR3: CASSPRDRGIIETQYF. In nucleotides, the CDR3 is TGTGCCAGCAGCCCCCGGGACAGGGGGATTATAGAGACCCAGTACTTC.